The present T cell receptor beta chain was sequenced within a study of T cells in Graves' hyperthyroidism and ophthalmopathy. Study summary: The initial diagnosis was the point when peripheral blood was collected, ahead of any treatment. Regarding the study as a whole: Ophthalmopathy and stable hyperthyroidism were separated by a 13 V-J model.

This clonotype turned up a few times. Its matching antigen is unknown. TCR beta CDR3 regions were amplified from RNA. The study used the HTBI primer set for a first-round RT-PCR of the TCR CDR3. TCRdb itself ran the multiplex PCR reads through MiXCR, one entry per CDR3 protein. The sample has approximately 480,000 distinct CDR3 sequences; about a fifth are singletons. V dropped 5 bases and J dropped 5 bases, with 15 bases sitting between them. CDR1 and CDR2 (germline): SEHNR, FQNEAQ (reference sequence). The CDR3 sequence is 15 residues long. The receptor was isolated from a man between 18 and 29 years old with Graves' hyperthyroidism. The chain joins TRBV7-9 to TRBJ2-2; tentative D call: TRBD1 (5 bases). Sequenced: blood. Here the CDR3 DNA reads TGTGCCAGCAGCCCCAGGGTGTTGGGAACCGGGGAGCTGTTTTTT. Protein: CASSPRVLGTGELFF.